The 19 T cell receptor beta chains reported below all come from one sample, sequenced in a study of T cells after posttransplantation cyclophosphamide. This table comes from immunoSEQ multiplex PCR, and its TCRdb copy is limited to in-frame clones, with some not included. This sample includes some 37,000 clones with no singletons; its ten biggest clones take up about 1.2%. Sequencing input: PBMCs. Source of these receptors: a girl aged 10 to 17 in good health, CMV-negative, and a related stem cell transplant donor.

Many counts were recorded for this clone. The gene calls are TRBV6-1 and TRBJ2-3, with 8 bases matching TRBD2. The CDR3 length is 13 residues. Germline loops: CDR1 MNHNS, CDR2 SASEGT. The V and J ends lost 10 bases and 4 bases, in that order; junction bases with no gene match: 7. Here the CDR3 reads CATGAGAPDTQYF. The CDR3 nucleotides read TGTGCCACCGGAGCGGGAGCCCCAGATACGCAGTATTTT.

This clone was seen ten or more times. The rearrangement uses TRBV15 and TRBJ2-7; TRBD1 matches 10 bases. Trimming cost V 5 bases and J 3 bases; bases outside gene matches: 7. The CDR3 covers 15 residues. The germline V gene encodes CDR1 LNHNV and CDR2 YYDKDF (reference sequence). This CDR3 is CATSDRDRGFYEQYF. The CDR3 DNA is TGTGCCACCAGCGACCGGGACAGGGGATTCTACGAGCAGTACTTC. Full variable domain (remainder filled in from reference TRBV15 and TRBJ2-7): DAMVIQNPRYQVTQFGKPVTLSCSQTLNHNVMYWYQQKSSQAPKLLFHYYDKDFNNEADTPDNFQSRRPNTSFCFLDIRSPGLGDTAMYLCATSDRDRGFYEQYFGPGTRLTVT.

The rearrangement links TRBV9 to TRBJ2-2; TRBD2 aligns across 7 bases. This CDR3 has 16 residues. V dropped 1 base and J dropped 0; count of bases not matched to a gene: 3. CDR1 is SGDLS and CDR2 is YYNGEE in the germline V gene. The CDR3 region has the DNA TGTGCCAGCAGCGTACGGGGGGACCCGAACACCGGGGAGCTGTTTTTT. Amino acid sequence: CASSVRGDPNTGELFF.

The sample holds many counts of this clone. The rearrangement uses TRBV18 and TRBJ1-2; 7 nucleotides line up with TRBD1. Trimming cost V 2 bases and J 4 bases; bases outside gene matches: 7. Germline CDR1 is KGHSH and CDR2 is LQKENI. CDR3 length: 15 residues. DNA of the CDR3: TGTGCCAGCTCACCATTCAGGGACAGCTCCTATGGCTACACCTTC. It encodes CASSPFRDSSYGYTF.

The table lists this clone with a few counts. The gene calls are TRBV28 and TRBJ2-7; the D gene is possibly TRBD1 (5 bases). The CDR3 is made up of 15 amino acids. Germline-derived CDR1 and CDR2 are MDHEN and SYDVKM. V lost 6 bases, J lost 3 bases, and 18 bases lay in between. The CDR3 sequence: CASSPPPGRDYEQYF. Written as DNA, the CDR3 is TGTGCCAGCAGCCCCCCCCCGGGCAGGGACTACGAGCAGTACTTC.

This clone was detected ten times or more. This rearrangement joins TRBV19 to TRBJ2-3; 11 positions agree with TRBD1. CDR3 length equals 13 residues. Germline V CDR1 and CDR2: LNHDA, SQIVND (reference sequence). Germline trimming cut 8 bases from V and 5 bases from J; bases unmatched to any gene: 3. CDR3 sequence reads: CASQDRGQDTQYF. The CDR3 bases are TGTGCCAGTCAGGACAGGGGGCAAGATACGCAGTATTTT. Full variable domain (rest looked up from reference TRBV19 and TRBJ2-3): DGGITQSPKYLFRKEGQNVTLSCEQNLNHDAMYWYRQDPGQGLRLIYYSQIVNDFQKGDIAEGYSVSREKKESFPLTVTSAQKNPTAFYLCASQDRGQDTQYFGPGTRLTVL.

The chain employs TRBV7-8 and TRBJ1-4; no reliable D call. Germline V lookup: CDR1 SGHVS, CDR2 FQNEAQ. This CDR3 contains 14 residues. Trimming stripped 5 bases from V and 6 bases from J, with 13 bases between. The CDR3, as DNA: TGTGCCAGCAGCGCGAGGAGGACGGATGAAAAACTGTTTTTT. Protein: CASSARRTDEKLFF.

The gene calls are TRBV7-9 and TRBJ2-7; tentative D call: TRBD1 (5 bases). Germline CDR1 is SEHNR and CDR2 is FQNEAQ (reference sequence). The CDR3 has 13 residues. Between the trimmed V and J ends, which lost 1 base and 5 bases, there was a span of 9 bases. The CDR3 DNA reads TGTGCCAGCAGCTTAGTATCAGGGAACGAGCAGTACTTC. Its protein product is CASSLVSGNEQYF.

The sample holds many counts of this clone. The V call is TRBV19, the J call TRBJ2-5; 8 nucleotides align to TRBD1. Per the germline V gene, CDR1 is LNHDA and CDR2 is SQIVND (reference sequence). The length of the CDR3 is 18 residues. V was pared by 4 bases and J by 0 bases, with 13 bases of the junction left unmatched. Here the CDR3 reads CASSRKRTGTGDQETQYF. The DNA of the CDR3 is TGTGCCAGTAGTAGGAAGCGCACAGGGACAGGTGACCAAGAGACCCAGTACTTC. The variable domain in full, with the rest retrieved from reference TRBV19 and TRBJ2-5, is DGGITQSPKYLFRKEGQNVTLSCEQNLNHDAMYWYRQDPGQGLRLIYYSQIVNDFQKGDIAEGYSVSREKKESFPLTVTSAQKNPTAFYLCASSRKRTGTGDQETQYFGPGTRLLVL.

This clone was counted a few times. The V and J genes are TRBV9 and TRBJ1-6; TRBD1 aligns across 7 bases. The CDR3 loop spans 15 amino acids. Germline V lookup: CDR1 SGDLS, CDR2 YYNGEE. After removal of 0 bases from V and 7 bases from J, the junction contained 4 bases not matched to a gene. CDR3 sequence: CASSVEGQPNSPLHF. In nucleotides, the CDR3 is TGTGCCAGCAGCGTAGAGGGACAGCCGAATTCACCCCTCCACTTT.

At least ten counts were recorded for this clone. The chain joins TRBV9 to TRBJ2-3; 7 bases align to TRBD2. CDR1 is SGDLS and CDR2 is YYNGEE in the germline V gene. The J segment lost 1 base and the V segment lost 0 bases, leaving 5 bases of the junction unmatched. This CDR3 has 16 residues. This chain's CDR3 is CASSVGAGVRTDTQYF. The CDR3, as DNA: TGTGCCAGCAGCGTAGGGGCGGGGGTCCGCACAGATACGCAGTATTTT.

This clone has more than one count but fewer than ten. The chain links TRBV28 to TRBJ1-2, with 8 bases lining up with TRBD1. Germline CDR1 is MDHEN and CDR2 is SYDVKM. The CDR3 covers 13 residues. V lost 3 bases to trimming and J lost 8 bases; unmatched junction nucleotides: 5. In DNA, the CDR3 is TGTGCCAGCAGTTTCTTTCAGGGGGCCGGCTACACCTTC. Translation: CASSFFQGAGYTF.

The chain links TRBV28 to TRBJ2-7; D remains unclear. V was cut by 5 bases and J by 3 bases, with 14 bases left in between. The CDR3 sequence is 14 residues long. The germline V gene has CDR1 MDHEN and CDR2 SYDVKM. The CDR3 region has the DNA TGTGCCAGCAGTCCCCCGCCCGGTTTCTACGAGCAGTACTTC. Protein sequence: CASSPPPGFYEQYF.

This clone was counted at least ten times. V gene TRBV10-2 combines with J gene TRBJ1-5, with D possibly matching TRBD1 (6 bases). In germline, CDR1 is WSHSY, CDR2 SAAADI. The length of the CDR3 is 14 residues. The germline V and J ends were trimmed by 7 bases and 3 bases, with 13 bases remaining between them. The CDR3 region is CASKPAGDNQPQHF. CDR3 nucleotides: TGCGCCAGCAAGCCGGCAGGGGACAATCAGCCCCAGCATTTT.

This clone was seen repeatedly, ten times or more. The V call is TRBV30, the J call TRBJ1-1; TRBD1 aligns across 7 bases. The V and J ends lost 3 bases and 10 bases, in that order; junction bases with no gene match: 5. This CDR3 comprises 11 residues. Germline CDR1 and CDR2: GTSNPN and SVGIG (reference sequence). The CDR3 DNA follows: TGTGCCTGGAGAGCCACAGGGGTAGCTTTCTTT. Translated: CAWRATGVAFF.

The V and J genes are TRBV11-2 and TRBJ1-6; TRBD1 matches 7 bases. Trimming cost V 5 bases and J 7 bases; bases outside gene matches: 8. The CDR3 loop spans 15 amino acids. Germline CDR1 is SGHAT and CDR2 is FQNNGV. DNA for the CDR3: TGTGCCAGCAGCCCCGTGGTGACAGGGAATTCACCCCTCCACTTT. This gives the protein CASSPVVTGNSPLHF.

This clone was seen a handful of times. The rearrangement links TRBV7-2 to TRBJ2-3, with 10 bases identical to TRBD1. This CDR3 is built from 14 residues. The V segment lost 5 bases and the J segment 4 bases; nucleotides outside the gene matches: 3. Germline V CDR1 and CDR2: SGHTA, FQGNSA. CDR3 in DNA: TGTGCCAGCAGCCCGGACAGGGGGTCAGATACGCAGTATTTT. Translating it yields CASSPDRGSDTQYF.

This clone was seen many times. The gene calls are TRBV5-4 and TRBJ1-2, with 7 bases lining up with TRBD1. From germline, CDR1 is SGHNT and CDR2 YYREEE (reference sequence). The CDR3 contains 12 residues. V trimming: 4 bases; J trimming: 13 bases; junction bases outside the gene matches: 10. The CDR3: CASSDRDSLPTF. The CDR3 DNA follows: TGTGCCAGCAGCGATCGGGACAGCCTGCCCACCTTC.

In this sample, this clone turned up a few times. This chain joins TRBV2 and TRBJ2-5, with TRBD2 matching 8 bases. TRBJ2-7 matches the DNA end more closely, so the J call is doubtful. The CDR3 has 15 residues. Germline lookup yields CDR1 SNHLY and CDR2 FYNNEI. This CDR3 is CASSGGGHLSYEQYF. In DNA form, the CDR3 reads TGTGCCAGCTCCGGGGGGGGACACCTCTCCTACGAGCAGTACTTC.